This T cell receptor (beta chain) was profiled in a study of pediatric ulcerative colitis. Concerning this clone itself: The antigen is not known.

General study points: Repertoires came from total lymphocyte DNA, not specific subsets. Clonal expansions reduced rectal repertoire diversity in acute severe colitis.

Up to 500,000 reads were sequenced per sample. Only in-frame clones appear in the TCRdb table, and some are missing; sequencing was by immunoSEQ multiplex PCR. The sample lists about 64,000 clones, 80% to 90% occurring once. The V gene end was trimmed by 5 bases and the J gene end by 0 bases; junction bases not matched to a gene: 8. This CDR3 is built from 17 residues. The V gene's germline CDR1 is SEHNR and CDR2 FQNEAQ (reference sequence). The blood sample was taken during the colonoscopy visit. The chain combines TRBV7-9 with TRBJ2-7, with 12 nucleotides matching TRBD1. This TCR was sampled from a boy aged 5-17 years with severe ulcerative colitis. The sequencing input was blood. The CDR3 protein is CASSGWDRGLHSYEQYF. The CDR3 DNA follows: TGTGCCAGCAGCGGATGGGACAGGGGGCTACACTCCTACGAGCAGTACTTC.